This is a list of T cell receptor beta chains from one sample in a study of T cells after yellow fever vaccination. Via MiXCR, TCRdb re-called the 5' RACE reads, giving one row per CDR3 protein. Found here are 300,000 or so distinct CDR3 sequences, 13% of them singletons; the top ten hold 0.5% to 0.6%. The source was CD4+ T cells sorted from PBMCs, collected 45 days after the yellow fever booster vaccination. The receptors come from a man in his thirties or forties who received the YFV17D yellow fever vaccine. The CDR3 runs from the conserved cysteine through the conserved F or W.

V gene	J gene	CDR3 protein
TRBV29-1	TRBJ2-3	CSVGPNTDTQYF
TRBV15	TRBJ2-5	CATSRPGLVGQETQYF
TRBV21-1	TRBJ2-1	CASSPCGERESSYNEQFF
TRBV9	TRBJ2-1	CASSVEHNEQFF
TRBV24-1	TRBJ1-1	CATRATGNTEAFF
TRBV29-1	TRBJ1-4	CSVQARMNEKLFF
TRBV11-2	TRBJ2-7	CASSFETGKIFGGTSSPYEQYF
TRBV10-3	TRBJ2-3	CAISLAGAEDTQYF
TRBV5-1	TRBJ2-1	CASSLSPASGSGMYNEQFF
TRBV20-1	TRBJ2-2	CSARFRTGELFF
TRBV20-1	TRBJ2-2	CSARDRHTGELFF
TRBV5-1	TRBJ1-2	CASSLGGDSGYTF
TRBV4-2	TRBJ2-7	CASSQGGTGDPYEQYF
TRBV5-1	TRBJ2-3	CASSLLAGETDTQYF
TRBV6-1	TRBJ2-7	CASSQTPDGLTYEQYF
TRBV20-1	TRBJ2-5	CSARGPSAETQYF
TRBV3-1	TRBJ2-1	CASSQVRSSYNEQFF
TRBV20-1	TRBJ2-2	CSARRRSGELFF
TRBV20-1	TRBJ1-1	CSAFGQGETEAFF
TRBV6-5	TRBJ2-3	CASSYSRGGVDTQYF
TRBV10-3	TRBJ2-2	CAISESMAPGELFF
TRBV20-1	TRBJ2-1	CSAPASGISSYNEQFF
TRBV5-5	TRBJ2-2	CASSFSSGRVAGELFF
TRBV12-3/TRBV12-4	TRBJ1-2	CASSLGLKYGYTF
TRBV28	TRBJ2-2	CASSFRTSGRELFF
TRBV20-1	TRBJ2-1	CSARGGGEQFF
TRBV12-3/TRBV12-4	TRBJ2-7	CASSHRNLNEQYF
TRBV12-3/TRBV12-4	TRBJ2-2	CASSFASSGSNTGELFF
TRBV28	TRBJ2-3	CASKSPPGTGTDTQYF
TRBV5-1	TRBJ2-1	CASSSATGPGQFF
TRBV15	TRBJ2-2	CVTSRDPPGQTGELFF
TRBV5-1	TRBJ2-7	CASSQGGRLTYEQYF
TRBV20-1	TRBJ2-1	CSAPPGGSPINEQFF
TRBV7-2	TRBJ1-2	CASSLYLRQANYGYTF
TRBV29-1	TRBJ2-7	CSVLRDGVPYEQYF
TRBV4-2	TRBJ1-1	CASSQSTHNRDRTNTEAFF
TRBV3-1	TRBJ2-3	CASAPRDHNTDTQYF
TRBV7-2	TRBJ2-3	CASSTRTSAYTDTQYF
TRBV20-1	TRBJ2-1	CSARKTSGLNEQFF
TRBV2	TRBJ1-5	CAAQNGRNQPQHF
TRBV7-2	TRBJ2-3	CASSLVRPDTQYF
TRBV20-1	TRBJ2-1	CSAGGTSGRGSYNEQFF
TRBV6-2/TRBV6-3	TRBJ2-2	CASSHRSSGSLETGELFF
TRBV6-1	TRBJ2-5	CASRQGGQGISETQYF
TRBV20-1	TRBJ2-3	CSGLPGSRGTQYF
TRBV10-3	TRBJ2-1	CAISWDGREQFF
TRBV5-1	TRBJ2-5	CASSRAGEETQYF
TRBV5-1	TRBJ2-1	CASSSRDPPNEQFF
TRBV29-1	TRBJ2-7	CSVRTGGSYEQYF
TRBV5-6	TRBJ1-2	CASSLSVGVNTF
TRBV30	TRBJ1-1	CAWSPGVRGTEAFF
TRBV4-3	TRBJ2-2	CASSQVPLVGSGELFF
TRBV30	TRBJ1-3	CARTGSSGNTIYF
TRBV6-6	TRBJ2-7	CATGSGEQYF
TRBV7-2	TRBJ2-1	CASTRRQINEQFF
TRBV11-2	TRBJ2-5	CASSFRWGETQYF